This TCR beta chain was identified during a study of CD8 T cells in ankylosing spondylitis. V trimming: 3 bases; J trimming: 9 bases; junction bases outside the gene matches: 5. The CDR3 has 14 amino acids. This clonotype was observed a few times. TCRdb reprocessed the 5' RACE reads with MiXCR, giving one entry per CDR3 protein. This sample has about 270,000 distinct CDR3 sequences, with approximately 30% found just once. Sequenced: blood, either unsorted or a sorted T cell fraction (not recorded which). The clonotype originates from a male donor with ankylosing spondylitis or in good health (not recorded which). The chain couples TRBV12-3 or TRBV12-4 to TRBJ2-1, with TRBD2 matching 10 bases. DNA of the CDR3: TGTGCCAGCAGTTTCAGCGGGGGGGTTGGTGAGCAGTTCTTC. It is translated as CASSFSGGVGEQFF.